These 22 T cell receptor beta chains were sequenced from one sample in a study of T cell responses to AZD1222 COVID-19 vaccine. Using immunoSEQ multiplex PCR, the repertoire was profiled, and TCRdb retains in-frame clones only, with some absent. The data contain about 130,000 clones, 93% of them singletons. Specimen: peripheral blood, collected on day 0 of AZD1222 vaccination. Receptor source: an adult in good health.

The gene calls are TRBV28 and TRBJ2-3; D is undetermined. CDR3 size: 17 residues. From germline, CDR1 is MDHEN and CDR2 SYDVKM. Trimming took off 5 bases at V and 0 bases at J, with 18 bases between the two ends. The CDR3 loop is CASSLPPRLTSTDTQYF. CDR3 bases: TGTGCCAGCAGTCTACCCCCTCGCTTAACTAGCACAGATACGCAGTATTTT.

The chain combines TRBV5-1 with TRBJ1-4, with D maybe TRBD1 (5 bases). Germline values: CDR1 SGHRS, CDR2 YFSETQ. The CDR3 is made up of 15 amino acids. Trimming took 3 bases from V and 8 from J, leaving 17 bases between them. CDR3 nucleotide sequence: TGCGCCAGCAGCTCGGGACTCCCGCTGGGGGAAAAACTGTTTTTT. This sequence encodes CASSSGLPLGEKLFF.

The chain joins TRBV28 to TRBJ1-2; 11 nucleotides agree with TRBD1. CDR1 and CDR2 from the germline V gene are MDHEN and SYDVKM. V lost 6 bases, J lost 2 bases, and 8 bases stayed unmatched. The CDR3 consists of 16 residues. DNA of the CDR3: TGTGCCAGCAGCCCATGGCGGGACAGGGGGAACTATGGCTACACCTTC. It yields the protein CASSPWRDRGNYGYTF.

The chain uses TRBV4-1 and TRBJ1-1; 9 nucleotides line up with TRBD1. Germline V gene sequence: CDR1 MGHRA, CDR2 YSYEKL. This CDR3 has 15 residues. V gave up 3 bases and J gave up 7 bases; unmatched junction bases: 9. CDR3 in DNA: TGCGCCAGCAGCCACGCCGGACAGGGGAAAAATGAAGCTTTCTTT. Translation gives CASSHAGQGKNEAFF.

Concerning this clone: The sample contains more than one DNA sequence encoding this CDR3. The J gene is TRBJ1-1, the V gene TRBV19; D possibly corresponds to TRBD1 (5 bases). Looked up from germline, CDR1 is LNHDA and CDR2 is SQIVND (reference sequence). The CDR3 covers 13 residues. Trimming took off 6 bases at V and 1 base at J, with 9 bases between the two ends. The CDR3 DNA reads TGTGCCAGTAGCACTACAGGGAACACTGAAGCTTTCTTT. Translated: CASSTTGNTEAFF.

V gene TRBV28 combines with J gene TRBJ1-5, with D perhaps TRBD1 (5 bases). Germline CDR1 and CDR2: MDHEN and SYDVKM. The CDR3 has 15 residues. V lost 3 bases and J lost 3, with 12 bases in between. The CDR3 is CASSFGGEINQPQHF. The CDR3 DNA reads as TGTGCCAGCAGTTTCGGAGGGGAGATCAATCAGCCCCAGCATTTT.

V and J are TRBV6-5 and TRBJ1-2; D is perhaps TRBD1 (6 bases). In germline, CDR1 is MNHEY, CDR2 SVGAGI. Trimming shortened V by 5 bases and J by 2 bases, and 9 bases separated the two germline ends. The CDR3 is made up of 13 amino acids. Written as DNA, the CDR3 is TGTGCCAGCAGTACCACAGGGAACTATGGCTACACCTTC. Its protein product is CASSTTGNYGYTF.

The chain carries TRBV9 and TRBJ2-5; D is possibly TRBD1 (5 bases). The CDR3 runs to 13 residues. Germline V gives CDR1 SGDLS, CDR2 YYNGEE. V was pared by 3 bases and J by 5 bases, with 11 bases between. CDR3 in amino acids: CASSAAGLETQYF. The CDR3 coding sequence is TGTGCCAGCAGCGCCGCAGGGTTGGAGACCCAGTACTTC.

The CDR3 sequence is CAISERGGQLAKNIQYF. CDR3 coding DNA: TGTGCCATCAGTGAAAGGGGTGGTCAGTTAGCCAAAAACATTCAGTACTTC. The rearrangement links TRBV10-3 to TRBJ2-4; the D gene is possibly TRBD1 (5 bases). Germline values: CDR1 ENHRY, CDR2 SYGVKD. The CDR3 extends over 17 amino acids. Trimming took 3 bases from V and 0 from J, leaving 15 bases between them.

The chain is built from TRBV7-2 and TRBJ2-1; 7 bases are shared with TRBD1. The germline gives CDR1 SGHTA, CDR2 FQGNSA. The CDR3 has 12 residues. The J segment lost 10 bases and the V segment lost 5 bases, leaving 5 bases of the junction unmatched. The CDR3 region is CASSRQGYEQFF. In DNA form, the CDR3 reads TGTGCCAGCAGCCGACAGGGTTACGAGCAGTTCTTC. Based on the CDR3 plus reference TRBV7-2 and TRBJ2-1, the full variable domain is GAGVSQSPSNKVTEKGKDVELRCDPISGHTALYWYRQSLGQGLEFLIYFQGNSAPDKSGLPSDRFSAERTGGSVSTLTIQRTQQEDSAVYLCASSRQGYEQFFGPGTRLTVL.

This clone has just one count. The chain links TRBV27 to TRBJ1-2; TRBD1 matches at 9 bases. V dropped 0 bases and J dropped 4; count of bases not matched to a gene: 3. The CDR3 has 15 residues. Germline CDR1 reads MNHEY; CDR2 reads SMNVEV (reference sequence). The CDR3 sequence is CASSLSGQGPYGYTF. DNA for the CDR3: TGTGCCAGCAGTTTATCTGGACAGGGGCCCTATGGCTACACCTTC.

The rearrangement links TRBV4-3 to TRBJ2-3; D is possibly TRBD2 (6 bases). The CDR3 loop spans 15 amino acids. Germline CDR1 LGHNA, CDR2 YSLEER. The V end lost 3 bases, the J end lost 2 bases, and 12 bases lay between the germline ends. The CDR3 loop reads CASSQLLANTDTQYF. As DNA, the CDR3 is TGCGCCAGCAGCCAGCTCCTAGCGAACACAGATACGCAGTATTTT.

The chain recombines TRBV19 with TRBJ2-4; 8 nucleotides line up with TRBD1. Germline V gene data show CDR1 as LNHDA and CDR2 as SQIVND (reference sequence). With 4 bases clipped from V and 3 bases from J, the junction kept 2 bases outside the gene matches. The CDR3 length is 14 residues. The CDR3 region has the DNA TGTGCCAGTAGTACAGGGGGCGGCAAAAACATTCAGTACTTC. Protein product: CASSTGGGKNIQYF. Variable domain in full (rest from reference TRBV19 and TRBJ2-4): DGGITQSPKYLFRKEGQNVTLSCEQNLNHDAMYWYRQDPGQGLRLIYYSQIVNDFQKGDIAEGYSVSREKKESFPLTVTSAQKNPTAFYLCASSTGGGKNIQYFGAGTRLSVL.

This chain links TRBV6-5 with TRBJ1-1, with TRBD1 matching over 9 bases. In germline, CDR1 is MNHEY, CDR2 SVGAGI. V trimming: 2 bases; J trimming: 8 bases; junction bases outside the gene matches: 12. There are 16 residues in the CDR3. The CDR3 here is CASSYGDGTGKFEAFF. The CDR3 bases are TGTGCCAGCAGTTACGGGGACGGGACAGGGAAATTCGAAGCTTTCTTT.

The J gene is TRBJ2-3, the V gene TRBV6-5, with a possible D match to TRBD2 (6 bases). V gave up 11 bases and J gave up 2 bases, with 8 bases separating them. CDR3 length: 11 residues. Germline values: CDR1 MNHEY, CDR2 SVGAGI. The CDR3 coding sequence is TGTGCCCTGCGGGACACAGATACGCAGTATTTT. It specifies CALRDTDTQYF.

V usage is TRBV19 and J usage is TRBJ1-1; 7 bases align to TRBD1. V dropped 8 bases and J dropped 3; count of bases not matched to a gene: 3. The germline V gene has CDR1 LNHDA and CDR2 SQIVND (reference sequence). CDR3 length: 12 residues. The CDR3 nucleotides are TGTGCCAGTGGACAGGTCCACACTGAAGCTTTCTTT. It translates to CASGQVHTEAFF.

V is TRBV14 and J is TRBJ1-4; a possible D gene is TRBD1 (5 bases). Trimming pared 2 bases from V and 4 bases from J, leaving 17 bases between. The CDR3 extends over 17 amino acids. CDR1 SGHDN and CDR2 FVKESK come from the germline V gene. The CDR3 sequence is CASSQRRSPGINEKLFF. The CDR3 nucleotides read TGTGCCAGCAGCCAACGGAGATCCCCAGGGATTAATGAAAAACTGTTTTTT.

This CDR3 reads CASSVAVAQIGGELFF. CDR3 DNA: TGTGCCAGCAGCGTAGCGGTAGCACAAATCGGCGGGGAGCTGTTTTTT. This rearrangement joins TRBV9 to TRBJ2-2; no reliable D call. Trimming cost V 0 bases and J 7 bases, with 16 bases left between them. CDR3 length: 16 amino acids. The V gene's germline CDR1 is SGDLS and CDR2 YYNGEE.

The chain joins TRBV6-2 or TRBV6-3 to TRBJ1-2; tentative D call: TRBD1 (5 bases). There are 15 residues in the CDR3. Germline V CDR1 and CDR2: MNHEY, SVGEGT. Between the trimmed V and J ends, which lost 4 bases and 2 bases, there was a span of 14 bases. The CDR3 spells CASSFPDTNNYGYTF. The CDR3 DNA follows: TGTGCCAGCAGTTTTCCGGACACAAACAACTATGGCTACACCTTC.

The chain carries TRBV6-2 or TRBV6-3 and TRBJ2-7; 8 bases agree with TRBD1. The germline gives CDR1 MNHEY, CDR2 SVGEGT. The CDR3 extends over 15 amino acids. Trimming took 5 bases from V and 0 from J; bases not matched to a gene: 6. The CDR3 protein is CASSDRTGNSYEQYF. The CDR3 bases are TGTGCCAGCAGTGACCGGACAGGGAACTCCTACGAGCAGTACTTC.

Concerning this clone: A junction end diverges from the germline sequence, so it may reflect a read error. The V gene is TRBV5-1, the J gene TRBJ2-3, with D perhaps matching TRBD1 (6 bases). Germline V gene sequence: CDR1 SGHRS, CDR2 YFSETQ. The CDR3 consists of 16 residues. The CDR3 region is CASGLRTGSETDTQYF. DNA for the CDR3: TGCGCCAGCGGCTTACGAACAGGGTCCGAAACAGATACGCAGTATTTT.

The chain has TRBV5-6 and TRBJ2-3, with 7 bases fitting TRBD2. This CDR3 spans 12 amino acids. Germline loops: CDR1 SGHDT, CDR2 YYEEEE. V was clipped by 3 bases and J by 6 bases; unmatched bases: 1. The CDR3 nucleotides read TGTGCCAGCAGCTGGGGAGGGGATACGCAGTATTTT. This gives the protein CASSWGGDTQYF.